The 11 T cell receptor beta chains below all came from one sample that was sequenced in a study of cytomegalovirus exposure and HLA in healthy donors. PCR amplification relied on 60 Vbeta primers (plus 13 Jbeta primers). Generated by immunoSEQ multiplex PCR, the TCRdb table keeps only in-frame clones and is missing some. The sample yields 150,000 to 180,000 clones, around 79% seen once. The source material was PBMCs. The receptors were sampled from a man aged 18 to 30 in good health and CMV-seronegative.

This clone has only one observation. The genes are TRBV11-2 and TRBJ2-7, with D possibly being TRBD1 (5 bases). V lost 1 base to trimming and J lost 2 bases, with 6 bases between them. The CDR3 spans 13 residues. Per germline, CDR1 SGHAT and CDR2 FQNNGV. The CDR3 loop reads CASSLAGTYEQYF. The CDR3 DNA is TGTGCCAGCAGCTTAGCAGGGACCTACGAGCAGTACTTC.

V usage is TRBV29-1 and J usage is TRBJ2-4, with a possible D match to TRBD1 (5 bases). The germline V and J ends were trimmed by 4 bases and 8 bases, with 12 bases remaining between them. Germline-derived CDR1 and CDR2 are SQVTM and ANQGSEA. The CDR3 extends over 12 amino acids. The CDR3 protein is CSVVGRGYIQYF. The CDR3 DNA reads as TGCAGCGTTGTGGGAAGGGGCTACATTCAGTACTTC.

This clone was detected only a few times. This chain joins TRBV5-5 and TRBJ2-1; possibly TRBD2 for D (6 bases). V lost 5 bases to trimming and J lost 4 bases, with 16 bases between them. The CDR3 spans 15 residues. CDR1 is SGHKS, CDR2 YYEKEE, per germline (reference sequence). The CDR3 nucleotides read TGTGCCAGCAGATGGGACTTTGAGGGGTACAATGAGCAGTTCTTC. Translation gives CASRWDFEGYNEQFF. The whole variable domain, remainder taken from reference TRBV5-5 and TRBJ2-1, is DAGVTQSPTHLIKTRGQQVTLRCSPISGHKSVSWYQQVLGQGPQFIFQYYEKEERGRGNFPDRFSARQFPNYSSELNVNALLLGDSALYLCASRWDFEGYNEQFFGPGTRLTVL.

To note about this clone: At one end the junction does not follow the germline gene, possibly because of a read error. In DNA, the CDR3 is TGTGCCGGCAGTTCGGGATACGAGCAGTACTTC. Translating it yields CAGSSGYEQYF. This chain joins TRBV6-5 and TRBJ2-7; possible D gene TRBD2, 5 bases. CDR3 length equals 11 residues. CDR1 is MNHEY and CDR2 is SVGAGI in the germline V gene.

This chain uses TRBV5-1 with TRBJ1-1; 7 bases are shared with TRBD1. This CDR3 comprises 13 residues. Germline V gene lookup returns CDR1 SGHRS and CDR2 YFSETQ. V was pared by 4 bases and J by 3 bases, with 3 bases of the junction left unmatched. CDR3 region: CASSEGADTEAFF. The CDR3 nucleotides are TGCGCCAGCAGCGAGGGGGCAGACACTGAAGCTTTCTTT.

This clone was found a few times. The rearrangement links TRBV18 to TRBJ2-7; D might be TRBD1 (6 bases). The CDR3 has 13 residues. V lost 3 bases to trimming and J lost 4 bases, with 10 bases between them. Germline V gene sequence: CDR1 KGHSH, CDR2 LQKENI. The DNA for the CDR3 is TGTGCCAGCTCACCCGATACAGGGTACGAGCAGTACTTC. Protein product: CASSPDTGYEQYF.

The table lists this clone with a few counts. This chain uses TRBV19 with TRBJ1-1; D is perhaps TRBD1 (5 bases). Germline V gene data show CDR1 as LNHDA and CDR2 as SQIVND (reference sequence). The V end was cut by 3 bases, the J end by 2 bases, with 13 bases between. The CDR3 has 15 amino acids. The CDR3 DNA follows: TGTGCCAGTAGTATCAGGGCCGGGGGAAACACTGAAGCTTTCTTT. Encoded protein: CASSIRAGGNTEAFF.

The rearrangement links TRBV6-1 to TRBJ2-5; a possible D gene is TRBD2 (5 bases). Gene TRBJ2-7 matches the end of the DNA better, so the J call may be wrong. This CDR3 is 14 amino acids long. Germline CDR1 and CDR2: MNHNS and SASEGT. The CDR3 region has the DNA TGTGCCAGCAGTGTTGGACGAGGGTCCTACGAGCAGTACTTC. It is translated as CASSVGRGSYEQYF.

The chain joins TRBV5-4 to TRBJ1-3; D call uncertain. The CDR3 loop spans 16 amino acids. Trimming took off 3 bases at V and 1 base at J, with 14 bases between the two ends. From germline, CDR1 is SGHNT and CDR2 YYREEE (reference sequence). The CDR3 sequence: CASSSAGGRSGNTIYF. The CDR3 DNA follows: TGTGCCAGCAGCTCGGCTGGAGGGAGATCTGGAAACACCATATATTTT.

V is TRBV12-1 and J is TRBJ1-4; the table's D call of TRBD1 was not tested on the DNA. TRBV12-1 is a pseudogene segment. This CDR3 has 16 residues. CDR3 DNA: TGTGCCAGCAGCCCGCTTCCACAGGGAACTAATGAAAAACTGTTTTTT. It codes for CASSPLPQGTNEKLFF.

CDR3 in amino acids: CASSFGADQPQHF. CDR3 nucleotide sequence: TGTGCCAGCAGTTTCGGAGCAGATCAGCCCCAGCATTTT. The rearrangement joins TRBV6-5 to TRBJ1-5; no clear D gene. Trimming took 4 bases from V and 5 from J, leaving 9 bases between them. CDR1 and CDR2 from the germline V gene are MNHEY and SVGAGI. The CDR3 is made up of 13 amino acids.